The 15 T cell receptor beta chains below come from one sample, sequenced in a study of human T cells and chemical hapten exposure. Time point described: pre-sensitization, week 0. This sample's treatment: therapeutic diphenylcyclopropenone sensitization with weekly scalp DPC. TCRdb re-called the RACE reads with MiXCR, one entry per CDR3 protein. This sample has 300,000 to 450,000 distinct CDR3 sequences, with more than 4.5% found just once. The sequenced sample was whole blood, obtained in connection with sensitization to the hapten diphenylcyclopropenone (DPC). Every receptor here comes from a woman aged 45-60 years with alopecia areata. Some clones in this sample may be carry-over from other donors' samples.

This clonotype came up a few times. This chain joins TRBV6-6 and TRBJ2-7; 8 nucleotides align to TRBD1. The CDR3 is 14 residues long. V lost 2 bases to trimming and J lost 3 bases; unmatched junction nucleotides: 3. Looked up from germline, CDR1 is MNHNY and CDR2 is SVGAGI (reference sequence). The CDR3 coding sequence is TGTGCCAGCAGTTACGAAGACAGGGGCTACGAGCAGTACTTC. This codes for CASSYEDRGYEQYF.

This clonotype has a count of ten or more. The chain is built from TRBV6-5 and TRBJ1-1; TRBD1 matches at 7 bases. Per germline, CDR1 MNHEY and CDR2 SVGAGI. This CDR3 region has 12 residues. Germline trimming cut 6 bases from V and 3 bases from J; bases unmatched to any gene: 1. CDR3 in amino acids: CASRQGYTEAFF. For the CDR3, the DNA is TGTGCCAGCAGACAGGGGTACACTGAAGCTTTCTTT.

V and J are TRBV2 and TRBJ2-1; 9 positions agree with TRBD2. The J segment lost 8 bases and the V segment lost 9 bases, leaving 14 bases of the junction unmatched. This CDR3 contains 15 residues. Germline V lookup: CDR1 SNHLY, CDR2 FYNNEI. In nucleotides, the CDR3 is TGTGCCAGAGGACGGAAGGGGACTAGCATCGATGAGCAGTTCTTC. Translation: CARGRKGTSIDEQFF.

This clonotype occurred a few times. V is TRBV20-1 and J is TRBJ2-1; 16 positions agree with TRBD2. Losses at the gene ends were 3 bases for V and 10 bases for J; bases not matched to a gene: 6. In germline, CDR1 is DFQATT, CDR2 SNEGSKA (reference sequence). CDR3 size: 15 residues. The CDR3: CSASGTSGGVQEQFF. The CDR3 DNA follows: TGCAGTGCTAGCGGGACTAGCGGGGGGGTACAAGAGCAGTTCTTC.

As concerns this clonotype: One end of the junction fails to match germline, which may point to a read error. V usage is TRBV2 and J usage is TRBJ1-1, with TRBD1 as a possible D gene (6 bases). The CDR3 loop spans 13 amino acids. From germline, CDR1 is SNHLY and CDR2 FYNNEI. This chain's CDR3 is CTSSEQGLSEAFF. DNA of the CDR3: TGTACCAGCAGCGAACAGGGTCTGTCTGAAGCTTTCTTT.

This clonotype was seen only a few times. V gene TRBV7-9 combines with J gene TRBJ2-7; D remains ambiguous. Trimming left V 4 bases short and J 0 bases short, with 13 bases between. The CDR3 spans 15 residues. The V gene's germline CDR1 is SEHNR and CDR2 FQNEAQ (reference sequence). This chain's CDR3 is CASSSLWSSSYEQYF. CDR3 coding DNA: TGTGCCAGCAGCTCCCTTTGGAGCAGCTCCTACGAGCAGTACTTC. The complete variable domain, with remaining parts taken from reference TRBV7-9 and TRBJ2-7, reads DTGVSQNPRHKITKRGQNVTFRCDPISEHNRLYWYRQTLGQGPEFLTYFQNEAQLEKSRLLSDRFSAERPKGSFSTLEIQRTEQGDSAMYLCASSSLWSSSYEQYFGPGTRLTVT.

This sequence joins TRBV4-1 and TRBJ1-4; no firm D call. The V and J ends lost 3 bases and 13 bases respectively, with 15 bases between them. The CDR3 loop spans 13 amino acids. CDR1 is MGHRA and CDR2 is YSYEKL in the germline V gene. DNA for the CDR3: TGCGCCAGCAGCCACCCTCAGGCGTTTCGACTGTTTTTT. This gives the protein CASSHPQAFRLFF.

This clonotype was observed a few times. The V gene is TRBV28, the J gene TRBJ2-3, with no clear D. The CDR3 runs 17 residues. V gave up 5 bases and J gave up 0 bases, with 18 bases separating them. Germline lookup yields CDR1 MDHEN and CDR2 SYDVKM. CDR3 sequence: CASSLEDLWGSTDTQYF. CDR3 coding DNA: TGTGCCAGCAGTCTCGAGGACCTGTGGGGTAGCACAGATACGCAGTATTTT.

This clonotype was counted only a few times. V is TRBV29-1 and J is TRBJ2-3; D gene unclear. This CDR3 region has 13 residues. The germline V gene encodes CDR1 SQVTM and CDR2 ANQGSEA. V was pared by 0 bases and J by 4 bases, with 8 bases between. This CDR3 is CSVEEAPPDTQYF. CDR3 in DNA: TGCAGCGTTGAAGAAGCCCCCCCAGATACGCAGTATTTT.

This sequence joins TRBV9 and TRBJ2-7; a possible D gene is TRBD2 (6 bases). This CDR3 comprises 15 residues. V was cut by 4 bases and J by 5 bases, with 19 bases left in between. CDR1 and CDR2 (germline): SGDLS, YYNGEE. The CDR3 here is CASSTLGGSSDEQYF. The CDR3 bases are TGTGCCAGCAGCACTCTGGGGGGTAGCAGCGACGAGCAGTACTTC. Complete variable domain (other parts from reference TRBV9 and TRBJ2-7): DSGVTQTPKHLITATGQRVTLRCSPRSGDLSVYWYQQSLDQGLQFLIQYYNGEERAKGNILERFSAQQFPDLHSELNLSSLELGDSALYFCASSTLGGSSDEQYFGPGTRLTVT.

The chain carries TRBV5-1 and TRBJ2-1, with a tentative D call TRBD2 (6 bases). The V end lost 4 bases, the J end lost 10 bases, and 15 bases lay between the germline ends. This CDR3 has 13 amino acids. CDR1 SGHRS and CDR2 YFSETQ come from the germline V gene. CDR3 in DNA: TGCGCCAGCAGCCAGTACCTCCGGGAGGAGCAGTTCTTC. Protein: CASSQYLREEQFF. Full variable domain (remainder filled in from reference TRBV5-1 and TRBJ2-1): KAGVTQTPRYLIKTRGQQVTLSCSPISGHRSVSWYQQTPGQGLQFLFEYFSETQRNKGNFPGRFSGRQFSNSRSEMNVSTLELGDSALYLCASSQYLREEQFFGPGTRLTVL.

This clonotype was found a few times. The chain recombines TRBV14 with TRBJ1-4; 12 bases line up with TRBD1. There are 19 residues in the CDR3. V was pared by 3 bases and J by 2 bases, with 10 bases of the junction left unmatched. Germline CDR1 and CDR2: SGHDN and FVKESK. CDR3 nucleotide sequence: TGTGCCAGCAGCCACCTGGGGACAGGGGGCGCGCGGACTAATGAAAAACTGTTTTTT. This translates into CASSHLGTGGARTNEKLFF. The full variable domain, in which reference TRBV14 and TRBJ1-4 provide the parts outside the CDR3, is EAGVTQFPSHSVIEKGQTVTLRCDPISGHDNLYWYRRVMGKEIKFLLHFVKESKQDESGMPNNRFLAERTGGTYSTLKVQPAELEDSGVYFCASSHLGTGGARTNEKLFFGSGTQLSVL.

This clonotype was picked up a small number of times. A junction boundary mismatches the germline segment, possibly from a read error. The chain employs TRBV14 and TRBJ2-7, with D possibly being TRBD1 or TRBD2 (5 bases each). The CDR3 extends over 12 amino acids. In germline, CDR1 is SGHDN, CDR2 FVKESK. CDR3 amino acids: CASSQSGTVYRF. Written as DNA, the CDR3 is TGTGCCAGCAGCCAATCCGGGACGGTCTATCGATTC. Combining the CDR3 with reference TRBV14 and TRBJ2-7 gives the whole variable domain EAGVTQFPSHSVIEKGQTVTLRCDPISGHDNLYWYRRVMGKEIKFLLHFVKESKQDESGMPNNRFLAERTGGTYSTLKVQPAELEDSGVYFCASSQSGTVYRFGPGTRLTVT.

This clonotype was found a few times. The chain recombines TRBV12-3 or TRBV12-4 with TRBJ2-1; 11 bases match TRBD2. The CDR3 has 16 amino acids. The V segment lost 4 bases and the J segment 5 bases; nucleotides outside the gene matches: 7. The CDR3 spells CASSSGRLAGHNEQFF. CDR3 nucleotide sequence: TGTGCCAGCAGTTCCGGCCGACTAGCGGGACACAATGAGCAGTTCTTC.

CDR3 bases: TGCAGTGCTAAGGGTCCAAACACTGAAGCTTTCTTT. It codes for CSAKGPNTEAFF. The chain has TRBV20-1 and TRBJ1-1, with D hard to call. The V and J ends lost 4 bases and 2 bases respectively, with 8 bases between them. The CDR3 length is 12 residues. Germline V gene data show CDR1 as DFQATT and CDR2 as SNEGSKA (reference sequence).